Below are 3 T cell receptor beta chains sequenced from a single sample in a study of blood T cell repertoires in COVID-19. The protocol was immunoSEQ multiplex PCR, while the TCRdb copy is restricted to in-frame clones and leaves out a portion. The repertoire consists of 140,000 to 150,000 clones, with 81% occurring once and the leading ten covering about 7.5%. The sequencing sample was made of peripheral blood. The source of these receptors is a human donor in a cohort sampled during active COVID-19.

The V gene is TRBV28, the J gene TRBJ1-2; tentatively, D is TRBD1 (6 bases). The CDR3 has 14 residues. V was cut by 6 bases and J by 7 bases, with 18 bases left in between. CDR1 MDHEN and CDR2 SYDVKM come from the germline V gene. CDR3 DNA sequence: TGTGCCAGCAGCCCAAGGACAGAACTGGGTGGCTACACCTTC. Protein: CASSPRTELGGYTF.

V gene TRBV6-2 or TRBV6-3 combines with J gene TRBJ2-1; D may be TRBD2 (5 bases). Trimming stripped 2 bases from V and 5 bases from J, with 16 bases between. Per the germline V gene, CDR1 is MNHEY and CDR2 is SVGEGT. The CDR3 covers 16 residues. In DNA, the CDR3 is TGTGCCAGCAGTTACACAAAAACTAGTTGGAACAATGAGCAGTTCTTC. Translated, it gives CASSYTKTSWNNEQFF.

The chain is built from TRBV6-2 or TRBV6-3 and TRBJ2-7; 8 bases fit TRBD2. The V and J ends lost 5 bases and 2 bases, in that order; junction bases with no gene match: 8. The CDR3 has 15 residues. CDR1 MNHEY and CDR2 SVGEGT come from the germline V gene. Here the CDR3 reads CASSNRAGVAYEQYF. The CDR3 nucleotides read TGTGCCAGCAGTAACCGAGCGGGAGTTGCCTACGAGCAGTACTTC.